This T cell receptor beta chain derives from a study of OX40 agonist ivuxolimab in advanced cancers. Sequencing used immunoSEQ multiplex PCR; TCRdb keeps in-frame clones, though not all of them. The table shows around 74,000 clones, with 85% to 95% occurring only once. Germline values: CDR1 LGHNA, CDR2 YSLEER. The V end was cut by 0 bases, the J end by 4 bases, with 12 bases between. This CDR3 is built from 15 residues. The TCR originated in an adult with an advanced solid tumor such as melanoma, head and neck, liver or kidney cancer. J is TRBJ2-5 and V is TRBV4-3; D not resolved. This specimen consisted of CD4+ or CD8+ T cells sorted from blood, obtained in a trial of the OX40 agonist ivuxolimab. This chain's CDR3 is CASSQDLGQAETQYF. The DNA of the CDR3 is TGCGCCAGCAGCCAAGATTTGGGTCAGGCAGAGACCCAGTACTTC.